This is a list of T cell receptor beta chains from one sample in a study of cytomegalovirus exposure and HLA in healthy donors. Clones were read by immunoSEQ multiplex PCR, and TCRdb kept only the in-frame ones, dropping some. The table includes about 130,000 clones, approximately 80% detected once. The sample consisted of PBMCs. The source of these receptors is a middle-aged man in good health and CMV-seronegative. Each CDR3 is given with its conserved first and last residue. D genes are given only for firm matches. Size is omitted from some rows. Given values are once, few, many or a class for expanded clones.

CDR3nt: TGTGCCAGCAGCTTACTCCCGGCAGGGGGTGACTACGAGCAGTACTTC; CDR3aa: CASSLLPAGGDYEQYF; d_gene: TRBD1; v_gene: TRBV7-8; j_gene: TRBJ2-7; abundance: -
CDR3nt: TGTGCCAGCAGCGTAGCGAGGGAGGGCTCGTGCCGAGACAGCAATCAGCCCCAGCATTTT; CDR3aa: CASSVAREGSCRDSNQPQHF; d_gene: -; v_gene: TRBV9; j_gene: TRBJ1-5; abundance: -
CDR3nt: TGTGCCAGCAGCCCCGGTCTGAACTACGAGCAGTACTTC; CDR3aa: CASSPGLNYEQYF; d_gene: -; v_gene: TRBV11-2; j_gene: TRBJ2-7; abundance: -
CDR3nt: TGTGCCAGCAGCACCGCCGGGACAGGTCAAGGGCCCCAGCATTTT; CDR3aa: CASSTAGTGQGPQHF; d_gene: TRBD1; v_gene: TRBV28; j_gene: TRBJ1-5; abundance: once
CDR3nt: TGTGCCAGTAAGACTGGGACAGGGGGATCCGGGGAGCTGTTTTTT; CDR3aa: CASKTGTGGSGELFF; d_gene: TRBD1; v_gene: TRBV7-9; j_gene: TRBJ2-2; abundance: -
CDR3nt: TGTGCCAGCAGCTTAAGGGGAGGGACTGAAGCTTTCTTT; CDR3aa: CASSLRGGTEAFF; d_gene: -; v_gene: TRBV7-9; j_gene: TRBJ1-1; abundance: -
CDR3nt: TGTGCCAGCAGTTTAGCCCGCGGGGCTAGCGGCTCCTACGAGCAGTACTTC; CDR3aa: CASSLARGASGSYEQYF; d_gene: TRBD2; v_gene: TRBV28; j_gene: TRBJ2-7; abundance: once
CDR3nt: TGCGCCAGCAGCCTCCCTCCTACGGGACAGGGGAACGAGCAGTACTTC; CDR3aa: CASSLPPTGQGNEQYF; d_gene: TRBD1; v_gene: TRBV5-1; j_gene: TRBJ2-7; abundance: -
CDR3nt: TGCGCCAGCAGCTTGGGGGACAGCGTTTATGGCTACACCTTC; CDR3aa: CASSLGDSVYGYTF; d_gene: TRBD1; v_gene: TRBV5-1; j_gene: TRBJ1-2; abundance: -
CDR3nt: TGTGCCAGCAGCTTTGTGGACAGGATCCTCTATGGCTACACCTTC; CDR3aa: CASSFVDRILYGYTF; d_gene: TRBD1; v_gene: TRBV5-8; j_gene: TRBJ1-2; abundance: -
CDR3nt: TGTGCCACCACCCCGGGACAACAAGAGACCCAGTACTTC; CDR3aa: CATTPGQQETQYF; d_gene: -; v_gene: TRBV2; j_gene: TRBJ2-5; abundance: -
CDR3nt: TGTGCCAGCAGTTACACGGACTCCAAGTCCTACGAGCAGTACTTC; CDR3aa: CASSYTDSKSYEQYF; d_gene: -; v_gene: TRBV6-5; j_gene: TRBJ2-7; abundance: few
CDR3nt: TGTGCCAGTAAGGACAGGGGAACATATGGCTACACCTTC; CDR3aa: CASKDRGTYGYTF; d_gene: TRBD1; v_gene: TRBV19; j_gene: TRBJ1-2; abundance: -
CDR3nt: TGTGCCAGCAGTGAGGACACGAGGAAGGCAGATACGCAGTATTTT; CDR3aa: CASSEDTRKADTQYF; d_gene: -; v_gene: TRBV2; j_gene: TRBJ2-3; abundance: few
CDR3nt: TGTGCCAGCAGCTTAGTAGGCGCAGGGGCGAATCAGCCCCAGCATTTT; CDR3aa: CASSLVGAGANQPQHF; d_gene: -; v_gene: TRBV7-2; j_gene: TRBJ1-5; abundance: -
CDR3nt: TGTGCCTGGAGTGTACCTCAGGGTAGTGCGAACACTGAAGCTTTCTTT; CDR3aa: CAWSVPQGSANTEAFF; d_gene: -; v_gene: TRBV30; j_gene: TRBJ1-1; abundance: -
CDR3nt: TGTGCCAGCAGCCCCCAGGCAACCTACAATGAGCAGTTCTTC; CDR3aa: CASSPQATYNEQFF; d_gene: -; v_gene: TRBV6-5; j_gene: TRBJ2-1; abundance: -
CDR3nt: TGTGCCAGCAGTCTGGGACTAGCGGGAGCCTACAATGAGCAGTTCTTC; CDR3aa: CASSLGLAGAYNEQFF; d_gene: TRBD2; v_gene: TRBV7-9; j_gene: TRBJ2-1; abundance: -
CDR3nt: TGTGCCAGCAGCTTAGGAGGGCGGGAGACCCAGTACTTC; CDR3aa: CASSLGGRETQYF; d_gene: -; v_gene: TRBV7-7; j_gene: TRBJ2-5; abundance: -
CDR3nt: TGTGCCAGTAGTATGCAGGGCGGTCAGCCCCAGCATTTT; CDR3aa: CASSMQGGQPQHF; d_gene: -; v_gene: TRBV19; j_gene: TRBJ1-5; abundance: -
CDR3nt: TGTGCTAGTGCCCCCCACGGTACCGGGGAGCTGTTTTTT; CDR3aa: CASAPHGTGELFF; d_gene: -; v_gene: TRBV12-5; j_gene: TRBJ2-2; abundance: once
CDR3nt: TGTGCCAGCAGTCCTTGGGACAGCAATGAGCAGTTCTTC; CDR3aa: CASSPWDSNEQFF; d_gene: TRBD1; v_gene: TRBV28; j_gene: TRBJ2-1; abundance: -
CDR3nt: TGTGCCAGCAGTGGGGGCGGGACAGCCACAGATACGCAGTATTTT; CDR3aa: CASSGGGTATDTQYF; d_gene: -; v_gene: TRBV2; j_gene: TRBJ2-3; abundance: -
CDR3nt: TGTGCCAGCAGTTTAGGGACAGGGGGTCCAGATACGCAGTATTTT; CDR3aa: CASSLGTGGPDTQYF; d_gene: TRBD1; v_gene: TRBV28; j_gene: TRBJ2-3; abundance: once
CDR3nt: TGTGCCAGCTCACCGGGGCAGGGGGCTGCTAACCAGCCCCAGCATTTT; CDR3aa: CASSPGQGAANQPQHF; d_gene: TRBD1; v_gene: TRBV18; j_gene: TRBJ1-5; abundance: -
CDR3nt: TGTGCCAGCAGTTTCCTTCGAGGGGACATCTCCTACGAGCAGTACTTC; CDR3aa: CASSFLRGDISYEQYF; d_gene: -; v_gene: TRBV28; j_gene: TRBJ2-7; abundance: -
CDR3nt: TGTGCCAGCAGTGTAGACAGGCGGGATGAGCAGTTCTTC; CDR3aa: CASSVDRRDEQFF; d_gene: -; v_gene: TRBV6-1; j_gene: TRBJ2-1; abundance: -
CDR3nt: TGTGCCAGCAGTTACGAGCTCGACAGCCCTCAAGAGACCCAGTACTTC; CDR3aa: CASSYELDSPQETQYF; d_gene: -; v_gene: TRBV6-5; j_gene: TRBJ2-5; abundance: -
CDR3nt: TGCGCCAGCAGTTCAGGGGAGAACGGTGAAGCTTTCTTT; CDR3aa: CASSSGENGEAFF; d_gene: -; v_gene: TRBV10-1; j_gene: TRBJ1-1; abundance: -
CDR3nt: TGTGCCAGCAGTGAATGGGTGGAGGGCGCAGATACGCAGTATTTT; CDR3aa: CASSEWVEGADTQYF; d_gene: -; v_gene: TRBV6-1; j_gene: TRBJ2-3; abundance: -
CDR3nt: TGTGCCAGCAGTTTCTGGACTAGCGGGAACTACGAGCAGTACTTC; CDR3aa: CASSFWTSGNYEQYF; d_gene: TRBD2; v_gene: TRBV27; j_gene: TRBJ2-7; abundance: -
CDR3nt: TGTGCCAGCAGCTTAGAGGTGCGGGCCAATGAGCAGTTCTTC; CDR3aa: CASSLEVRANEQFF; d_gene: -; v_gene: TRBV7-9; j_gene: TRBJ2-1; abundance: once
CDR3nt: TGTGCCAGCAGCTCCGACAGGGGTCAGCCCCAGCATTTT; CDR3aa: CASSSDRGQPQHF; d_gene: TRBD1; v_gene: TRBV7-2; j_gene: TRBJ1-5; abundance: -
CDR3nt: TGTGCCAGCAGCCAAGATAAGGGGCTAGACACCGGGGAGCTGTTTTTT; CDR3aa: CASSQDKGLDTGELFF; d_gene: -; v_gene: TRBV14; j_gene: TRBJ2-2; abundance: -
CDR3nt: TGCAGCGGACCGGACTTAGCGGGGCCAACGAAAGCGACCCAGTACTTC; CDR3aa: CSGPDLAGPTKATQYF; d_gene: TRBD2; v_gene: TRBV29-1; j_gene: TRBJ2-5; abundance: -
CDR3nt: TGTGCCAGCAGCTTGAACAGGGGGGAGCAGTACTTC; CDR3aa: CASSLNRGEQYF; d_gene: TRBD1; v_gene: TRBV5-6; j_gene: TRBJ2-7; abundance: -
CDR3nt: TGTGCCACCAGCATAGAAACGACAACCCATAATGAAAAACTGTTTTTT; CDR3aa: CATSIETTTHNEKLFF; d_gene: -; v_gene: TRBV15; j_gene: TRBJ1-4; abundance: -
CDR3nt: TGTGCCAGCAGCGTCAGACAGGGGCGGTACGAGCAGTACTTC; CDR3aa: CASSVRQGRYEQYF; d_gene: TRBD1; v_gene: TRBV11-2; j_gene: TRBJ2-7; abundance: -
CDR3nt: TGCGCCAGCAGCCAGGGACAGAGCTCTGGGGCCAACGTCCTGACTTTC; CDR3aa: CASSQGQSSGANVLTF; d_gene: TRBD1; v_gene: TRBV5-1; j_gene: TRBJ2-6; abundance: -
CDR3nt: TGCGCCAGCAGCTTGGTGTCGGGAGCGAACACCGGGGAGCTGTTTTTT; CDR3aa: CASSLVSGANTGELFF; d_gene: -; v_gene: TRBV5-1; j_gene: TRBJ2-2; abundance: -
CDR3nt: TGTGCCAGCAGCGTAGTAGGTAGCGGCCCCTACAATGAGCAGTTCTTC; CDR3aa: CASSVVGSGPYNEQFF; d_gene: -; v_gene: TRBV9; j_gene: TRBJ2-1; abundance: -
CDR3nt: TGTGCCAGCAGTTTGGCGGGAAGCTCCTACGAGCAGTACTTC; CDR3aa: CASSLAGSSYEQYF; d_gene: -; v_gene: TRBV28; j_gene: TRBJ2-7; abundance: -
CDR3nt: TGTGCCAGCATAGTTTCCGGGACAGTTAATTCACCCCTCCACTTT; CDR3aa: CASIVSGTVNSPLHF; d_gene: TRBD1; v_gene: TRBV28; j_gene: TRBJ1-6; abundance: -
CDR3nt: TGTGCCAGCAGCTTAGGGCCAGGGGGCGCGAACACTGAAGCTTTCTTT; CDR3aa: CASSLGPGGANTEAFF; d_gene: TRBD1; v_gene: TRBV7-8; j_gene: TRBJ1-1; abundance: -
CDR3nt: TGTGCCAGCAGCTTAGCCAGTATGGAGACCCAGTACTTC; CDR3aa: CASSLASMETQYF; d_gene: -; v_gene: TRBV7-9; j_gene: TRBJ2-5; abundance: once
CDR3nt: TGTGCCAGCACTGGAAGTGGGGCGACCGGGGAGCTGTTTTTT; CDR3aa: CASTGSGATGELFF; d_gene: -; v_gene: TRBV2; j_gene: TRBJ2-2; abundance: few
CDR3nt: TGTGCCAGCAGCTTAACAGGGTTTATCAATCAGCCCCAGCATTTT; CDR3aa: CASSLTGFINQPQHF; d_gene: -; v_gene: TRBV7-8; j_gene: TRBJ1-5; abundance: -
CDR3nt: TGCGCCAGCAGCTCCGGAGACTCTACTCTCAATGAGCAGTTCTTC; CDR3aa: CASSSGDSTLNEQFF; d_gene: -; v_gene: TRBV5-1; j_gene: TRBJ2-1; abundance: -
CDR3nt: TGTGCCAGCAGCCCAGGGGGGACCATGAACACTGAAGCTTTCTTT; CDR3aa: CASSPGGTMNTEAFF; d_gene: TRBD1; v_gene: TRBV27; j_gene: TRBJ1-1; abundance: once
CDR3nt: TGTGCCAGCAGCACCCCCGGAGACAGAGGAGGCTACACCTTC; CDR3aa: CASSTPGDRGGYTF; d_gene: -; v_gene: TRBV5-4; j_gene: TRBJ1-2; abundance: -
CDR3nt: TGTGCCAGCAGCTTCCGGGACAGGGACACTGAAGCTTTCTTT; CDR3aa: CASSFRDRDTEAFF; d_gene: TRBD1; v_gene: TRBV5-8; j_gene: TRBJ1-1; abundance: once
CDR3nt: TGCGCCAGCAGCTTCCTTGGGACAGCCAAAAATGAAAAACTGTTTTTT; CDR3aa: CASSFLGTAKNEKLFF; d_gene: TRBD1; v_gene: TRBV5-1; j_gene: TRBJ1-4; abundance: -
CDR3nt: TGTGCCAGCAGTGTCAGGGGCCCGTACAATGAGCAGTTCTTC; CDR3aa: CASSVRGPYNEQFF; d_gene: -; v_gene: TRBV6-1; j_gene: TRBJ2-1; abundance: -
CDR3nt: TGCGCCAGCAGCTTGGGCGGGGGGGCCTCCAATGGGCAGTTCTTC; CDR3aa: CASSLGGGASNGQFF; d_gene: TRBD2; v_gene: TRBV5-1; j_gene: TRBJ2-1; abundance: once
CDR3nt: TGTGCCAGCAGTGGGGGACAGGGAGGCCAGCCCCAGCATTTT; CDR3aa: CASSGGQGGQPQHF; d_gene: TRBD1; v_gene: TRBV6-1; j_gene: TRBJ1-5; abundance: few
CDR3nt: TGTGCCAGCAGTGGACAGGGGACCTCCTACGAGCAGTACTTC; CDR3aa: CASSGQGTSYEQYF; d_gene: TRBD1; v_gene: TRBV27; j_gene: TRBJ2-7; abundance: -
CDR3nt: TGTGCCAGCGGACTCTACGAGCAGTACTTC; CDR3aa: CASGLYEQYF; d_gene: -; v_gene: TRBV28; j_gene: TRBJ2-7; abundance: -
CDR3nt: TGTGCCAGCAGACCCAGCGGGGGCACAGATACGCAGTATTTT; CDR3aa: CASRPSGGTDTQYF; d_gene: TRBD2; v_gene: TRBV5-6; j_gene: TRBJ2-3; abundance: -
CDR3nt: TGTGCCAGCACCGACAGGGGGCGTGAAAAACTGTTTTTT; CDR3aa: CASTDRGREKLFF; d_gene: TRBD1; v_gene: TRBV2; j_gene: TRBJ1-4; abundance: -
CDR3nt: TGTGCCAGCAGTGGAGGCGGCTACAATGAGCAGTTCTTC; CDR3aa: CASSGGGYNEQFF; d_gene: -; v_gene: TRBV27; j_gene: TRBJ2-1; abundance: -